The 8 T cell receptor beta chains in this list originate from one sample, sequenced in a study of cytomegalovirus exposure and HLA in healthy donors. PCR primers comprised 60 Vbeta and 13 Jbeta primers. The method was immunoSEQ multiplex PCR; TCRdb's version includes in-frame clones alone and lacks a portion of them. In the table there are some 140,000 clones, 73% of which are singletons. Material for sequencing was PBMCs. The source of these receptors is a woman between 40 and 50 years old in good health and CMV-seronegative.

The V and J genes are TRBV5-1 and TRBJ2-7, with D maybe TRBD2 (6 bases). CDR1 and CDR2 from the germline V gene are SGHRS and YFSETQ. CDR3 length: 13 amino acids. With 4 bases removed from V and 5 bases from J, the gap between germline ends came to 13 bases. CDR3 loop: CASSAGPRDEQYF. CDR3 nucleotide sequence: TGCGCCAGCAGCGCGGGACCCAGAGACGAGCAGTACTTC.

V usage is TRBV7-9 and J usage is TRBJ1-2; 8 bases line up with TRBD1. CDR3 size: 15 residues. After removal of 7 bases from V and 8 bases from J, the junction contained 15 bases not matched to a gene. Germline lookup yields CDR1 SEHNR and CDR2 FQNEAQ (reference sequence). CDR3 sequence: CASNSETGALGGYTF. The CDR3 region has the DNA TGTGCCAGCAACTCCGAGACAGGGGCATTAGGGGGCTACACCTTC.

This clone was found a few times. The CDR3 DNA follows: TGTGCGACCCGGGTTGAGGGTCCTGAAGCTTTCTTT. Translating it yields CATRVEGPEAFF. The chain uses TRBV2 and TRBJ1-1; D remains ambiguous. The CDR3 contains 12 residues. From germline, CDR1 is SNHLY and CDR2 FYNNEI.

V and J are TRBV7-9 and TRBJ2-3; 13 positions agree with TRBD2. This CDR3 contains 17 residues. The ends lost 2 bases at V and 0 bases at J; junction bases unmatched: 2. CDR1 SEHNR and CDR2 FQNEAQ come from the germline V gene (reference sequence). CDR3 DNA sequence: TGTGCCAGCAGCTTACCGACTAGCGGGGGGAGCACAGATACGCAGTATTTT. Its translation is CASSLPTSGGSTDTQYF.

As DNA, the CDR3 is TGTGCCAGCAGTGTGACGCGGGATACAGATAGCAATCAGCCCCAGCATTTT. Amino acid sequence: CASSVTRDTDSNQPQHF. V and J are TRBV6-1 and TRBJ1-5, with unresolved D. Trimming took off 4 bases at V and 0 bases at J, with 16 bases between the two ends. This CDR3 contains 17 residues. Looked up from germline, CDR1 is MNHNS and CDR2 is SASEGT.

V is TRBV7-9 and J is TRBJ1-4, with TRBD1 matching 10 bases. The CDR3 runs 14 residues. Trimming removed 5 bases from V and 6 bases from J; junction bases left unmatched: 3. CDR1 and CDR2 from the germline V gene are SEHNR and FQNEAQ (reference sequence). The CDR3: CASSPGQGDEKLFF. The CDR3, as DNA: TGTGCCAGCAGCCCCGGACAGGGGGATGAAAAACTGTTTTTT.

J is TRBJ2-5 and V is TRBV5-4; possible D gene TRBD1, 6 bases. The V gene's germline CDR1 is SGHNT and CDR2 YYREEE (reference sequence). This CDR3 contains 16 residues. Trimming removed 3 bases at V and 3 bases at J, with 18 bases between. The CDR3 nucleotides are TGTGCCAGCAGCTCAGGGGCTGGGCAGGGGAAAGAGACCCAGTACTTC. Its protein is CASSSGAGQGKETQYF.

This chain uses TRBV7-9 with TRBJ2-3, with 7 bases aligning to TRBD2. This CDR3 region has 16 residues. Per germline, CDR1 SEHNR and CDR2 FQNEAQ (reference sequence). Unmatched junction bases numbered 8, after V lost 3 bases and J lost 2 bases. The CDR3 loop reads CASSLSRGENTDTQYF. CDR3 bases: TGTGCCAGCAGCTTGAGCCGGGGGGAGAACACAGATACGCAGTATTTT.